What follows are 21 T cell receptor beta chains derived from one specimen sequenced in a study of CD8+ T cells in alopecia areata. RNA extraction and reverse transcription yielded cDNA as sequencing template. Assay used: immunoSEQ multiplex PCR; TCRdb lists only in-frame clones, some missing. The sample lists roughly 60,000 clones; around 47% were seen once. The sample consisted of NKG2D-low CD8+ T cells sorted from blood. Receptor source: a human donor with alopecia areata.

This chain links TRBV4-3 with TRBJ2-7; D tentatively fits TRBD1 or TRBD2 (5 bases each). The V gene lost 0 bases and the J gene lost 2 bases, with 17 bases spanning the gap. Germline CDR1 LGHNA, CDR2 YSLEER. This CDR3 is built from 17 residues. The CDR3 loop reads CASSQERHSPGPYEQYF. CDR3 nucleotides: TGCGCCAGCAGCCAAGAGAGGCACAGCCCGGGGCCCTACGAGCAGTACTTC.

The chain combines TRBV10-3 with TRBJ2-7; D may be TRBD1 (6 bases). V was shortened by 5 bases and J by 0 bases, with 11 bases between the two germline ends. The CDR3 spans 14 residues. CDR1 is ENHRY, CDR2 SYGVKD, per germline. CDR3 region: CAISSRDTSYEQYF. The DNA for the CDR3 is TGTGCCATCAGTAGCCGGGACACCTCCTACGAGCAGTACTTC.

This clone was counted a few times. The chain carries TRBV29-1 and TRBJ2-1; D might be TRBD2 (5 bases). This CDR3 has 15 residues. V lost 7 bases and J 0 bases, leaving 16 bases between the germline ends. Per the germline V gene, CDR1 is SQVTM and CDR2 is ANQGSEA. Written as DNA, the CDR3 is TGCAGCGCCCGAGGGATGGGGAGCTCCTACAATGAGCAGTTCTTC. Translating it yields CSARGMGSSYNEQFF.

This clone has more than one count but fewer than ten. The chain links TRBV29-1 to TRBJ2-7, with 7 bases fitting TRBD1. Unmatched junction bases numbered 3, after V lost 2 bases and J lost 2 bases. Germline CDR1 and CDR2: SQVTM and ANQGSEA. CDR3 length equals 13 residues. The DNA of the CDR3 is TGCAGCGTTGAACAGGGGGAGACCTACGAGCAGTACTTC. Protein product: CSVEQGETYEQYF.

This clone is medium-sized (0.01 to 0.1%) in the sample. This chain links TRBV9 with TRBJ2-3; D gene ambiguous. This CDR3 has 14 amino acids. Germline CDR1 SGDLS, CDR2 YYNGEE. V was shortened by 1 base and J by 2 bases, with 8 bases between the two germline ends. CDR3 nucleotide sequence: TGTGCCAGCAGCGTAAATACAGCCACAGATACGCAGTATTTT. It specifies CASSVNTATDTQYF.

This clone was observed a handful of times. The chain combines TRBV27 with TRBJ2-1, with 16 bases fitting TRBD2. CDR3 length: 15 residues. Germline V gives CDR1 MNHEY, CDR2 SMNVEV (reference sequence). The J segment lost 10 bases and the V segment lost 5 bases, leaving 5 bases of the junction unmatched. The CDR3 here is CASSPGLAGGREQFF. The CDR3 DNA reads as TGTGCCAGCAGTCCGGGACTAGCGGGGGGGCGAGAGCAGTTCTTC.

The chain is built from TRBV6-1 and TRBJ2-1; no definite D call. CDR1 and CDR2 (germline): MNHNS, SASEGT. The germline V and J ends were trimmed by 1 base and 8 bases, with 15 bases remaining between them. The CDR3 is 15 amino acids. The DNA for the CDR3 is TGTGCCAGCAGTGAAGTAGATGGCAGCCGGGATGAGCAGTTCTTC. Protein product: CASSEVDGSRDEQFF.

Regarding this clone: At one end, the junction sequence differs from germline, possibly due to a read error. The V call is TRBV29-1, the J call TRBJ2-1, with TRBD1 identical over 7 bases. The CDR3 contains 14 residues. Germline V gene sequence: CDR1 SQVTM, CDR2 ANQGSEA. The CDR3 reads CSGNQQGTYSEQFF. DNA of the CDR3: TGCAGCGGAAACCAACAGGGGACCTACAGTGAGCAGTTCTTC.

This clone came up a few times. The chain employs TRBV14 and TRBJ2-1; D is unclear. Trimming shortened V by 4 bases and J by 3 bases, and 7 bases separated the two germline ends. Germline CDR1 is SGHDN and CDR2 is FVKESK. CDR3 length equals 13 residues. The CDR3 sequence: CASSRTRYNEQFF. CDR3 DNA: TGTGCCAGCAGCCGGACCCGCTACAATGAGCAGTTCTTC.

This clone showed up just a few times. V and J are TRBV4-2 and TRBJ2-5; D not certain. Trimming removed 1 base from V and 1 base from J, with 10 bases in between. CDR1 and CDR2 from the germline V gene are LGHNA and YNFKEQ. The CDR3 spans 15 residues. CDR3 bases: TGTGCCAGCAGCCAAGCCTTCGGCGCCCAAGAGACCCAGTACTTC. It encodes CASSQAFGAQETQYF.

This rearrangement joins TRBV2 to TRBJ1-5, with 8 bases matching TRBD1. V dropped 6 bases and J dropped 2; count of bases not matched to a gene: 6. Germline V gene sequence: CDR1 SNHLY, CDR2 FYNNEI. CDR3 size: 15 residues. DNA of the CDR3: TGTGCCAGCAGCTACGGACAGGGCGGCAATCAGCCCCAGCATTTT. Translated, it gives CASSYGQGGNQPQHF.

CDR3 sequence: CASSSDSSGSYEQYF. Here the CDR3 DNA reads TGTGCCAGCAGCTCCGACTCTAGCGGGAGCTACGAGCAGTACTTC. The V and J genes are TRBV13 and TRBJ2-7, with 10 nucleotides matching TRBD2. V gave up 4 bases and J gave up 3 bases; unmatched junction bases: 6. Germline lookup yields CDR1 PRHDT and CDR2 FYEKMQ (reference sequence). The CDR3 totals 15 residues.

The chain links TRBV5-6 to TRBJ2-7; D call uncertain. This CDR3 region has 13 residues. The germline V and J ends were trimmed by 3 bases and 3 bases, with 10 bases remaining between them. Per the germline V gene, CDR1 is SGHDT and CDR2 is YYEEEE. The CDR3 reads CASSSKGYYEQYF. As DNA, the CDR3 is TGTGCCAGCAGCTCCAAAGGGTACTACGAGCAGTACTTC.

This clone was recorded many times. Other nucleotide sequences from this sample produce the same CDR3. CDR3 in amino acids: CASSLDSLYGYTF. CDR3 coding DNA: TGCGCCAGCAGCTTGGACAGTCTCTATGGCTACACCTTC. The rearrangement links TRBV5-1 to TRBJ1-2, with D hard to call. Per germline, CDR1 SGHRS and CDR2 YFSETQ. This CDR3 is 13 amino acids long. Trimming removed 0 bases at V and 4 bases at J, with 7 bases between.

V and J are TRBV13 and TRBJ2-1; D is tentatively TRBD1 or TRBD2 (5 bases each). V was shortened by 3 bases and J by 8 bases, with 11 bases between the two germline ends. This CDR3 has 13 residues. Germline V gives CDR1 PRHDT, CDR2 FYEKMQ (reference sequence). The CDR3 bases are TGTGCCAGCAGCTTGGTGGGGGTGGATGAGCAGTTCTTC. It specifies CASSLVGVDEQFF.

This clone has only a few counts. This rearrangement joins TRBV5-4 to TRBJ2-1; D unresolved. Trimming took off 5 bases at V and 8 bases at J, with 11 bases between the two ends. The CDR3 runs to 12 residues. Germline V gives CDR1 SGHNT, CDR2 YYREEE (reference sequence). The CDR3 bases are TGTGCCAGCAGTTACGTCTCGGATGAGCAGTTCTTC. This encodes CASSYVSDEQFF.

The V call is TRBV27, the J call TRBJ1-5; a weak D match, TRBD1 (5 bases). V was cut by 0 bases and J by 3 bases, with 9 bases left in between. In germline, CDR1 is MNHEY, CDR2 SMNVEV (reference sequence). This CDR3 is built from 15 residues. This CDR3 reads CASSLSSGANQPQHF. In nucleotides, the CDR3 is TGTGCCAGCAGTTTATCGTCCGGGGCCAATCAGCCCCAGCATTTT.

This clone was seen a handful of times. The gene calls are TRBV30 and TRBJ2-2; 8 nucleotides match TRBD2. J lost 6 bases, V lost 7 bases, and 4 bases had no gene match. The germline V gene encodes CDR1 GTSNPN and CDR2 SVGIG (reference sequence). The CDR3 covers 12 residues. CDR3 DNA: TGTGCCTCAGGACTAGCTTCCGGGGAGCTGTTTTTT. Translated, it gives CASGLASGELFF.

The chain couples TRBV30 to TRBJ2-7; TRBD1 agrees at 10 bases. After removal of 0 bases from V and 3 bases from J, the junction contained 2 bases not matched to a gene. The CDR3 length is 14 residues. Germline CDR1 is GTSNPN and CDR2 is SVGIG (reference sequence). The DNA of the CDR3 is TGTGCCTGGAGTGTAGGGACAGGGGTCTACGAGCAGTACTTC. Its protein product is CAWSVGTGVYEQYF. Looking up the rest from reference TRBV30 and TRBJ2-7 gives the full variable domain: SQTIHQWPATLVQPVGSPLSLECTVEGTSNPNLYWYRQAAGRGLQLLFYSVGIGQISSEVPQNLSASRPQDRQFILSSKKLLLSDSGFYLCAWSVGTGVYEQYFGPGTRLTVT.

The DNA of the CDR3 is TGTGCCAGCAGCCAAGATTCCGATACGCAGTATTTT. Its translation is CASSQDSDTQYF. This chain connects TRBV4-2 to TRBJ2-3; D is undetermined. Germline V gene lookup returns CDR1 LGHNA and CDR2 YNFKEQ. V lost 0 bases and J lost 6, with 4 bases in between. The CDR3 runs to 12 residues.

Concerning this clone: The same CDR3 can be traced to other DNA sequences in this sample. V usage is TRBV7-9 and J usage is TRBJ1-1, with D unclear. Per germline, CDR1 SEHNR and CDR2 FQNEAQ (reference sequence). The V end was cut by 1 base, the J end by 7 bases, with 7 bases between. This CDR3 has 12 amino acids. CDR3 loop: CASSLVAVEAFF. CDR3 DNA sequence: TGTGCCAGCAGCTTAGTGGCGGTTGAAGCTTTCTTT.